Described below is a single TCR beta chain sequence and its context. Its antigen is not identified. This sample was included in a study of cytotoxic CD8 clonotypes in ibrutinib-treated CLL. Study-level information: After a median of 68 months, about 14 patients stayed remitted and around twelve progressed; responses had been partial in around 25 and complete in 2.

Using immunoSEQ multiplex PCR, the repertoire was profiled, and TCRdb retains in-frame clones only, with some absent. Here the sample spans fewer than 75,000 clones, approximately 75% being singletons. Study outcomes and limitations: Upon ibrutinib response clonality rose, and upon progression it fell back toward baseline. Baseline clonality, above age-matched healthy donor levels, tracked circulating CD8+ T-cell counts.

V gave up 0 bases and J gave up 4 bases, with 16 bases separating them. This CDR3 comprises 17 residues. In germline, CDR1 is PRHDT, CDR2 FYEKMQ (reference sequence). This clonotype originated in a human donor with chronic lymphocytic leukemia. Material: PBMCs, obtained after 12 months of ibrutinib treatment. This chain joins TRBV13 and TRBJ2-1; tentative D call: TRBD2 (6 bases). CDR3 bases: TGTGCCAGCAGCTTAGGCCGGGGGACTGCCTTTTACAATGAGCAGTTCTTC. Translation gives CASSLGRGTAFYNEQFF.